A selection of T cell receptor beta chains follows, all from one sample in a study of tumor and adjacent non-tumor tissue in lung cancer. TCRdb re-analysed the multiplex PCR reads in MiXCR, keeping a single row per CDR3 protein. This sample has approximately 140,000 distinct CDR3 sequences; 60% to 70% occur once, and the top ten carry 18%. The material sequenced was lung tumor tissue. The receptors originated from a man aged 60 to 75 with small cell lung cancer. CDR3s include the opening cysteine and the closing phenylalanine or tryptophan. A D gene is named only where the DNA matches it firmly. Only some rows state a clone size, as once, few, many or a class for expanded clones.

NA | TRBJ1-1 | TRBV6-1 | NA | CGSSLQGNTDAFF | TGTGGCAGCAGCTTACAGGGAAACACTGACGCTTTCTTT
NA | TRBJ1-1 | TRBV12-3/TRBV12-4 | NA | CAGSSRRSQTFNTEAFF | TGTGCCGGCAGCTCGCGTAGGTCACAAACTTTCAACACTGAAGCTTTCTTT
TRBD2 | TRBJ2-1 | TRBV6-2/TRBV6-3 | NA | CASSYSLAGHYNEQFF | TGTGCAAGCAGTTACTCTCTAGCGGGTCACTACAATGAGCAGTTCTTC
NA | TRBJ2-3 | TRBV20-1 | NA | CSASLPTDTQYF | TGTAGTGCTAGCTTGCCCACAGATACGCAGTATTTT
NA | TRBJ2-6 | TRBV4-2 | once | CASSQELSAYSGANILTF | TGTGCCAGCAGCCAAGAACTTTCAGCCTACTCTGGGGCCAACATCCTGACTTTC
NA | TRBJ2-5 | TRBV12-3/TRBV12-4 | many | CASSFGNEETQYF | TGTGCCAGCAGTTTTGGGAATGAAGAGACCCAGTACTTC
NA | TRBJ2-7 | TRBV2 | NA | CASYRAADYEQYF | TGCGCCAGCTACAGGGCCGCGGACTACGAGCAGTACTTC
NA | TRBJ2-1 | TRBV12-3/TRBV12-4 | NA | CASTRGAASYNEQFF | TGTGCCAGCACCCGAGGGGCAGCTAGCTACAATGAGCAGTTTTTC
TRBD2 | TRBJ2-3 | TRBV28 | NA | CAINSGTDTQYF | TGTGCCATCAATAGCGGGACAGATACGCAGTATTTT
TRBD2 | TRBJ2-5 | TRBV28 | few | CAGSSQFGLADGETQYF | TGTGCCGGCAGTTCCCAATTCGGACTAGCGGACGGAGAGACCCAGTACTTC
TRBD2 | TRBJ2-3 | TRBV5-4 | few | CASSLGGTSRVGTQYF | TGTGCCAGCAGCTTGGGAGGGACTAGTCGGGTGGGGACGCAGTATTTT
TRBD1 | TRBJ2-3 | TRBV29-1 | NA | CSVDRGDRGAADTQYF | TGCAGCGTTGACCGGGGGGACAGGGGGGCCGCAGATACGCAGTATTTT
NA | TRBJ1-1 | TRBV5-1 | NA | CASSLTLGTEAFF | TGCGCCAGCAGCCTTACACTGGGGACTGAAGCTTTCTTT
TRBD1 | TRBJ2-3 | TRBV28 | few | CASSLPPAGTVSTDTQYF | TGTGCCAGCAGTTTACCCCCAGCCGGGACAGTGAGCACAGATACGCAGTATTTT
TRBD2 | TRBJ2-3 | TRBV10-2 | NA | CASSESRAGESIDTQYF | TGCGCCAGCAGTGAGTCTCGAGCGGGAGAGAGCATAGATACGCAGTATTTT
NA | TRBJ2-3 | TRBV5-5 | NA | CASKQRVGDTQYF | TGTGCCAGCAAACAACGAGTGGGAGATACGCAGTATTTT
NA | TRBJ1-6 | TRBV4-1 | NA | CVSSFDAGEDLPLHF | TGCGTCAGCAGCTTCGATGCAGGGGAAGACTTACCCCTCCACTTT
TRBD1 | TRBJ2-3 | TRBV6-2/TRBV6-3 | many | CASSYLLSDRAADTQYF | TGTGCCAGCAGTTACCTCTTATCGGACAGGGCGGCAGATACGCAGTATTTT
TRBD1 | TRBJ2-1 | TRBV5-4 | NA | CASIWDRTNEQFF | TGTGCCAGCATATGGGACAGAACCAATGAGCAGTTCTTC
TRBD2 | TRBJ2-5 | TRBV11-2 | few | CASSVSGTHEYF | TGTGCCAGCAGCGTAAGCGGGACCCACGAATACTTC
NA | TRBJ1-2 | TRBV20-1 | NA | CSARDDKNDYTF | TGCAGTGCTAGAGATGACAAGAATGACTACACATTC
TRBD2 | TRBJ2-1 | TRBV20-1 | NA | CSARVLLAGAQEQFF | TGCAGTGCTAGGGTCCTACTAGCGGGAGCCCAAGAGCAGTTCTTC
TRBD1 | TRBJ2-3 | TRBV11-2 | NA | CASSPSGTGLPGTQYF | TGTGCCAGCAGCCCCAGTGGGACAGGGTTGCCTGGTACGCAGTATTTT
NA | TRBJ1-2 | TRBV5-1 | NA | CASSLTGSLGYIF | TGCGCCAGCAGCTTGACAGGGTCTCTCGGCTACATCTTC
NA | TRBJ2-7 | TRBV11-2 | NA | CASSHVSAYEQYF | TGTGCCAGCAGCCACGTCTCAGCCTACGAGCAGTACTTC
NA | TRBJ2-3 | TRBV7-9 | NA | CASSLGSPMAGDTQYF | TGTGCCAGCAGCCTGGGATCCCCAATGGCGGGAGATACGCAGTATTTT
NA | TRBJ1-3 | TRBV20-1 | many | CSARVWGSGNTIYF | TGCAGTGCTAGGGTCTGGGGGTCTGGAAACACCATATATTTT
NA | TRBJ2-2 | TRBV12-5 | NA | CASGLGSVGELFF | TGTGCTAGTGGTTTGGGGAGTGTCGGGGAGCTGTTTTTT
NA | TRBJ2-2 | TRBV29-1 | NA | CSVRIADIRELFF | TGCAGCGTTCGGATAGCTGACATCAGGGAGCTGTTTTTT
NA | TRBJ2-6 | TRBV5-1 | many | CASSLVSGANVLTF | TGCGCCAGCAGCTTGGTATCTGGGGCCAACGTCCTGACTTTC
TRBD2 | TRBJ2-1 | TRBV6-5 | NA | CASRRLAAGVGYNEQLF | TGTGCCAGCAGGAGACTAGCGGCTGGGGTGGGGTACAATGAGCAGCTCTTC
NA | TRBJ2-1 | TRBV12-3/TRBV12-4 | NA | CASRYGIGYNEQFF | TGTGCCAGCAGGTATGGTATCGGATACAATGAGCAGTTTTTC
NA | TRBJ1-1 | TRBV28 | NA | CASSLVGALAEAFF | TGTGCCAGCAGTTTAGTCGGCGCCTTGGCTGAAGCTTTCTTT